This entry concerns a single TCR beta chain. After removal of 5 bases from V and 3 bases from J, the junction contained 16 bases not matched to a gene. CDR1 and CDR2 (germline): SGHAT, FQNNGV. The CDR3 is made up of 19 amino acids. TCR beta cDNA was reverse-transcribed from about 500 ng of total RNA. The reaction used a constant-region primer and ProtoScript II reverse transcriptase. Slightly modified ARM-PCR served as the procedure for the TCR beta libraries. These libraries came from three rounds of nested multiplex PCR. TRBV1-TRBV30 forward primers paired with a C-beta reverse primer drove the first two PCR rounds, about 10 cycles each. TCRdb recomputed calls from the multiplex PCR reads with MiXCR, one row per CDR3 protein. The data show roughly 200,000 distinct CDR3 sequences, with around 81% seen just once and 15% to 20% held by the top ten. Co-extracted RNA and DNA came from around 20-30 mg of unsorted bulk tissue.

The entry originates in a study of tumor-infiltrating lymphocytes in primary liver carcinoma. The rearrangement uses TRBV11-2 and TRBJ2-3, with TRBD2 matching over 11 bases. This clonotype was sampled from a man aged 35-49 years with primary liver carcinoma and hepatitis B virus infection. The sample consisted of tumor tissue from primary liver carcinoma. CDR3 sequence (DNA): TGTGCCAGCAGCCGACCGCCTAGACTAGCGGGAAAGAGGACAGATACGCAGTATTTT. As protein: CASSRPPRLAGKRTDTQYF.